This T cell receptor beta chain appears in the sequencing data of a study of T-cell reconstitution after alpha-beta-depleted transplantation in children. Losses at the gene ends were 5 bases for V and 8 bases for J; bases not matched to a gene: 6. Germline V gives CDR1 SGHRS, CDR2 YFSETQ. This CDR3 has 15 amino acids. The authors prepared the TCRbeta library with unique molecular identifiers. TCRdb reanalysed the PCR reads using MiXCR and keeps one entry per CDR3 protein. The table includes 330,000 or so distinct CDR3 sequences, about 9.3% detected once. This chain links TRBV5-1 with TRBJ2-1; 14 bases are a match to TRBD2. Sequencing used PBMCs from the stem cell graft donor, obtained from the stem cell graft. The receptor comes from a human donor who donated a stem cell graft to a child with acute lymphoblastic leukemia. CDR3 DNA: TGCGCCAGCAGTTCAGGACTAGCGGGAGGAGATGAGCAGTTCTTC. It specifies CASSSGLAGGDEQFF.